These T cell receptor beta chains were read from a single sample in a study of PD-L1 blockade in urothelial cancer. TCRdb's table, derived via immunoSEQ multiplex PCR, lists solely in-frame clones and lacks some. The table lists tens of thousands of clones, about four fifths of them singletons. The source was PBMCs, collected around atezolizumab (anti-PD-L1) treatment. The receptors were sampled from a man between 65 and 85 years old with urothelial cancer. The CDR3 runs from the conserved cysteine through the conserved F or W. The D gene is left open where the match is weak. The size of a clone is reported for some rows only, either as once, few or many, or as a class for expanded clones.

TRBV18	TRBJ2-7	TRBD2	.	CASSPTSGENYEQYF	TGTGCCAGCTCACCTACCAGCGGGGAAAACTACGAGCAGTACTTC
TRBV7-2	TRBJ1-5	.	.	CASSPPGLRDQPQHF	TGTGCCAGCAGCCCACCGGGTCTGAGGGATCAGCCCCAGCATTTT
TRBV5-1	TRBJ2-1	.	.	CASSLRTDYNEQFF	TGCGCCAGCAGCTTGCGGACAGATTACAATGAGCAGTTCTTC
TRBV6-6	TRBJ2-7	.	.	CASSQRQGSYEQYF	TGTGCCAGCAGTCAAAGGCAGGGTAGCTACGAGCAGTACTTC
TRBV5-4	TRBJ1-1	.	.	CASSLTQGNTEAFF	TGTGCCAGCAGCTTGACCCAGGGGAACACTGAAGCTTTCTTT
TRBV4-1	TRBJ2-1	TRBD2	.	CASSHTVAGGANNEQFF	TGCGCCAGCAGCCACACCGTAGCGGGGGGGGCGAACAATGAGCAGTTCTTC
TRBV4-2	TRBJ2-7	.	.	CASSQDETNSYEQYF	TGTGCCAGCAGCCAAGACGAGACTAACTCCTACGAGCAGTACTTC
TRBV19	TRBJ2-6	.	.	CASRVTGSEANVLTF	TGTGCCAGTAGGGTAACAGGGTCCGAGGCCAACGTCCTGACTTTC
TRBV7-9	TRBJ2-3	TRBD2	few	CASSPKGIAGGDTQYF	TGTGCCAGCAGCCCGAAGGGGATAGCGGGAGGGGATACGCAGTATTTT
TRBV14	TRBJ1-2	.	few	CASSQSISGKGYTF	TGTGCCAGCAGCCAATCAATATCAGGGAAGGGCTACACCTTC
TRBV27	TRBJ2-5	TRBD2	.	CASRGDGSGRRGDEYQETQYF	TGTGCCAGCAGAGGCGACGGAAGCGGGAGGAGGGGGGATGAGTACCAAGAGACCCAGTACTTC
TRBV9	TRBJ2-1	TRBD1	.	CASSAETGNEQFF	TGTGCCAGCAGCGCCGAGACAGGGAATGAGCAGTTCTTC
TRBV5-4	TRBJ1-5	TRBD1	.	CASSLAGGDQPQHF	TGTGCCAGCAGCTTGGCAGGGGGCGATCAGCCCCAGCATTTT
TRBV7-8	TRBJ2-1	.	.	CASSAGTYSSYNEQFF	TGTGCCAGCAGCGCAGGGACTTACAGCTCCTACAATGAGCAGTTCTTC
TRBV19	TRBJ1-2	.	.	CASKMAGNYGYTF	TGTGCCAGTAAAATGGCGGGGAACTATGGCTACACCTTC
TRBV10-3	TRBJ2-7	TRBD2	.	CAISGIAGGRYEQYF	TGTGCCATCAGTGGAATAGCGGGAGGGAGGTACGAGCAGTACTTC
TRBV27	TRBJ2-2	TRBD1	.	CASSLGRGHHRTGELFF	TGTGCCAGCAGTTTAGGCAGGGGGCACCATCGCACCGGGGAGCTGTTTTTT
TRBV5-1	TRBJ1-5	.	.	CASSLEQGGQPQHF	TGCGCCAGCAGCTTGGAACAGGGTGGACAGCCCCAGCATTTT
TRBV5-4	TRBJ2-3	.	.	CASSSGVARRTDTQYF	TGTGCCAGCAGCTCCGGGGTAGCGCGTCGTACAGATACGCAGTATTTT
TRBV2	TRBJ1-2	.	.	CASSRQDYGYTF	TGTGCCAGCAGTAGACAGGATTATGGCTACACCTTC
TRBV5-1	TRBJ1-1	.	few	CASSLEGGVMNTEAFF	TGCGCCAGCAGCTTGGAGGGAGGAGTGATGAACACTGAAGCTTTCTTT
TRBV19	TRBJ2-6	TRBD1	.	CASSIVGGASGANVLTF	TGTGCCAGTAGTATTGTAGGGGGCGCGTCTGGGGCCAACGTCCTGACTTTC
TRBV2	TRBJ1-2	.	.	CASSDQRRGGYTF	TGTGCCAGCAGTGATCAGAGGAGAGGCGGCTACACCTTC
TRBV18	TRBJ2-1	TRBD2	.	CASSPSGGKGRNEQFF	TGTGCCAGCTCCCCAAGCGGGGGGAAGGGAAGGAATGAGCAGTTCTTC
TRBV18	TRBJ1-4	TRBD1	.	CASSLLEGQGDEKLFF	TGTGCCAGCTCTCTCCTAGAGGGACAGGGGGATGAAAAACTGTTTTTT
TRBV19	TRBJ1-2	.	.	CASSIDRGNYGYTF	TGTGCCAGTAGTATAGATAGAGGAAACTATGGCTACACCTTC
TRBV11-1	TRBJ1-5	.	.	CASSSFVLISSLESQHF	TGTGCCAGCAGCAGCTTTGTGTTAATTTCAAGCCTTGAGTCCCAGCATTTT
TRBV11-3	TRBJ2-2	.	.	CASSFGTHTGELFF	TGTGCCAGCAGCTTTGGGACACACACCGGGGAGCTGTTTTTT
TRBV5-1	TRBJ2-1	TRBD2	once	CASSTLAGGPENEQFF	TGCGCCAGCAGCACCTTAGCGGGAGGGCCTGAAAATGAGCAGTTCTTC
TRBV5-1	TRBJ2-7	TRBD2	.	CASSQSGGRSYEQYF	TGCGCCAGCAGCCAGAGCGGGGGGCGATCCTACGAGCAGTACTTC
TRBV6-6	TRBJ1-2	.	.	CASSAIRGYGYTF	TGTGCCAGCAGTGCCATCAGGGGCTATGGCTACACCTTC
TRBV27	TRBJ1-3	TRBD1	.	CASSTSRQGFSSGNTIYF	TGTGCCAGCAGTACCTCCAGACAGGGGTTTTCCTCTGGAAACACCATATATTTT
TRBV27	TRBJ2-7	TRBD2	.	CASTHWASGGHSYEQYF	TGTGCCAGCACCCACTGGGCTAGCGGGGGTCACTCCTACGAGCAGTACTTC
TRBV5-4	TRBJ1-2	TRBD1	.	CASSPGTGGWGYTF	TGTGCCAGCAGCCCCGGGACAGGAGGGTGGGGCTACACCTTC
TRBV19	TRBJ1-5	.	.	CASRPSSNQPQHF	TGTGCCAGTCGCCCGAGTAGCAATCAGCCCCAGCATTTT
TRBV10-3	TRBJ2-1	TRBD2	.	CAIRTSGNFNEQFF	TGTGCCATCAGGACTAGCGGGAACTTCAATGAGCAGTTCTTC
TRBV10-1	TRBJ2-3	.	.	CASSKDSFSTDTQYF	TGCGCCAGCAGCAAGGACAGTTTTTCCACAGATACGCAGTATTTT
TRBV4-2	TRBJ1-5	.	.	CASSQDGGVDEMKSNQPQHF	TGTGCCAGCAGCCAAGATGGGGGGGTCGACGAAATGAAGTCGAATCAGCCCCAGCATTTT
TRBV4-1	TRBJ2-3	.	.	CASSKQGSDTQYF	TGCGCCAGCAGCAAACAGGGTTCAGATACGCAGTATTTT
TRBV2	TRBJ2-3	TRBD2	.	CASKVYTGLARDADTQYF	TGTGCCAGCAAGGTCTATACGGGACTAGCGAGAGATGCAGATACGCAGTATTTT
TRBV6-4	TRBJ2-1	.	.	CASRPVDRRTANEQFF	TGTGCCAGCAGGCCCGTCGACAGGCGTACCGCCAATGAGCAGTTCTTC
TRBV5-4	TRBJ1-1	.	.	CASSQDDSLNTEAFF	TGCGCCAGCAGCCAGGACGACAGCTTGAACACTGAAGCTTTCTTT
TRBV4-1	TRBJ1-3	TRBD1	.	CASSQDTFPGQGFGNTIYF	TGCGCCAGCAGCCAAGACACATTTCCGGGACAGGGTTTCGGAAACACCATATATTTT
TRBV15	TRBJ2-7	TRBD1	few	CATSRDRDRVHEQYF	TGTGCCACCAGCAGAGACCGGGACAGGGTCCACGAGCAGTACTTC
TRBV7-9	TRBJ1-2	TRBD1	.	CASRDSGTAKDGYTF	TGTGCCAGCAGGGACTCCGGGACAGCGAAAGATGGCTACACCTTC
TRBV10-1	TRBJ2-7	.	.	CASSEGESSYEQYF	TGCGCCAGCAGCGAAGGGGAAAGCTCCTACGAGCAGTACTTC
TRBV5-6	TRBJ1-1	.	.	CASSLGVTGNTEAFF	TGTGCCAGCAGCTTGGGAGTCACGGGGAACACTGAAGCTTTCTTT
TRBV10-2	TRBJ2-7	TRBD2	.	CASSLGGSFAEQYF	TGCGCCAGCAGTCTAGGCGGGAGTTTTGCCGAGCAGTACTTC
TRBV6-5	TRBJ1-4	TRBD1	.	CASSEGTGEKLFF	TGTGCCAGCAGTGAAGGGACAGGGGAAAAACTGTTTTTT
TRBV2	TRBJ2-2	.	.	CASTTRVAGELFF	TGTGCCAGTACGACGAGGGTCGCCGGGGAGCTGTTTTTT
TRBV7-9	TRBJ2-7	.	.	CASSPFRQGDEQYF	TGTGCCAGCAGCCCATTCCGGCAGGGTGACGAGCAGTACTTC
TRBV5-1	TRBJ2-7	.	.	CASSTSGQSYEQYF	TGCGCCAGCAGCACATCAGGACAGTCCTACGAGCAGTACTTC
TRBV6-5	TRBJ1-2	.	few	CASSYSRQPNNYGYTF	TGTGCCAGCAGTTATAGCAGACAGCCAAATAACTATGGCTACACCTTC
TRBV5-4	TRBJ2-2	.	.	CASSLGQGYTGELFF	TGTGCCAGCAGCTTGGGGCAGGGATATACCGGGGAGCTGTTTTTT
TRBV2	TRBJ1-1	.	.	CASREDGNTEAFF	TGTGCCAGCAGGGAGGACGGCAACACTGAAGCTTTCTTT
TRBV5-1	TRBJ2-1	.	few	CASSSIADNEQFF	TGCGCCAGCAGCTCCATAGCGGATAATGAGCAGTTCTTC
TRBV19	TRBJ2-5	.	.	CASSIGQNTRETQYF	TGTGCCAGTAGTATCGGACAAAATACTCGGGAGACCCAGTACTTC